The sample holds one count of the clone carrying this T cell receptor (beta chain). Its matching antigen is unknown. This record comes from a study of PD-L1 blockade in urothelial cancer. Study-level information: Analysis of blood occurred 3 weeks (second dose) and 6 weeks after treatment start.

V shed 5 bases and J 3 bases; nucleotides not matched to a gene: 12. Germline CDR1 is MNHNY and CDR2 is SVGAGI (reference sequence). This CDR3 comprises 16 residues. Time point reported: pretreatment peripheral blood. Study-level findings and limits: Below-median blood TCR clonality before treatment forecast better survival.

Every PCR was spiked with synthetic TCR analog templates. The data were produced by immunoSEQ multiplex PCR, yet TCRdb's version contains in-frame clones alone and is incomplete. The sample carries about 87,000 clones, around 84% recorded once. The chain joins TRBV6-6 to TRBJ2-7, with 8 bases matching TRBD1. The sample here was PBMCs, taken around atezolizumab (anti-PD-L1) treatment. The sequence derives from a man in his sixties with urothelial cancer. In DNA, the CDR3 is TGTGCCAGCAGTCAGGTTTGGACAGGGAAACACTACGAGCAGTACTTC. It encodes CASSQVWTGKHYEQYF.